Presented here are 19 T cell receptor beta chains from one specimen sequenced in a study of beta chain features in type 1 diabetes. The isolated RNA, all of it, was reverse transcribed, so expressed TCRB transcripts were what got sequenced. Method: immunoSEQ multiplex PCR; TCRdb's copy keeps in-frame clones and lacks some. This sample has 850,000 to 900,000 clones, with 15% to 20% found just once. Sequenced input: naive CD4+ T cells from blood. The receptors originated from a woman between 18 and 29 years old in good health.

Only a few counts were recorded for this clone. The chain combines TRBV4-2 with TRBJ1-5; no reliable D call. Germline-derived CDR1 and CDR2 are LGHNA and YNFKEQ. V lost 0 bases, J lost 6 bases, and 12 bases lay in between. CDR3 length: 15 residues. This CDR3 is CASSQDSGYLQPQHF. The CDR3 DNA follows: TGTGCCAGCAGCCAAGATTCGGGGTATCTTCAGCCCCAGCATTTT.

This clone has a handful of counts. The CDR3 loop is CASEYRGSSNQPQHF. CDR3 in DNA: TGTGCCAGTGAGTACAGGGGGTCGAGCAATCAGCCCCAGCATTTT. The chain recombines TRBV21-1 with TRBJ1-5; the D segment call TRBD1 is taken from the table without a DNA check. TRBV21-1 is flagged as a pseudogene. The CDR3 length is 15 residues.

This sequence joins TRBV6-6 and TRBJ2-6, with D unclear. Germline loops: CDR1 MNHNY, CDR2 SVGAGI (reference sequence). The CDR3 runs 16 residues. Trimming shortened V by 0 bases and J by 5 bases, and 11 bases separated the two germline ends. DNA of the CDR3: TGTGCCAGCAGTTACTCGATAAGGGTCTGGGCCAACGTCCTGACTTTC. Translated, it gives CASSYSIRVWANVLTF.

V gene TRBV19 combines with J gene TRBJ2-1, with D hard to call. The germline V gene encodes CDR1 LNHDA and CDR2 SQIVND (reference sequence). V shed 8 bases and J shed 8 bases, with 28 bases lying between them. The CDR3 contains 17 residues. The CDR3 loop is CASHLGSRRLRADEQFF. DNA for the CDR3: TGTGCCAGTCACCTAGGATCCCGCCGGCTGAGAGCAGATGAGCAGTTCTTC. The full variable domain, rest sourced from reference TRBV19 and TRBJ2-1, is DGGITQSPKYLFRKEGQNVTLSCEQNLNHDAMYWYRQDPGQGLRLIYYSQIVNDFQKGDIAEGYSVSREKKESFPLTVTSAQKNPTAFYLCASHLGSRRLRADEQFFGPGTRLTVL.

Concerning this clone itself: One end of the junction fails to match germline, which may point to a read error. The chain links TRBV5-1 to TRBJ2-7, with 9 bases that match TRBD2. The CDR3 totals 15 residues. Germline assignment: CDR1 SGHRS and CDR2 YFSETQ. The CDR3 nucleotides are TGCGCCAGCAGCTTGTCTAGCGGGATCTCCAACGAGCAGTACTTC. This translates into CASSLSSGISNEQYF.

A few counts support this clone. This chain links TRBV7-3 with TRBJ1-2, with TRBD1 matching over 11 bases. From germline, CDR1 is SGHTA and CDR2 FQGTGA. Germline trimming cut 5 bases from V and 4 bases from J; bases unmatched to any gene: 6. CDR3 length: 15 residues. CDR3 in amino acids: CASSPRDRGTYGYTF. The CDR3 coding sequence is TGTGCCAGCAGCCCGAGGGACAGGGGGACCTATGGCTACACCTTC. Full variable domain (remainder filled in from reference TRBV7-3 and TRBJ1-2): GAGVSQTPSNKVTEKGKYVELRCDPISGHTALYWYRQSLGQGPEFLIYFQGTGAADDSGLPNDRFFAVRPEGSVSTLKIQRTERGDSAVYLCASSPRDRGTYGYTFGSGTRLTVV.

The CDR3 bases are TGTGCCAGCAGCAAAGAGGGCAGACAGAAAGAGACCCAGTACTTC. Translated: CASSKEGRQKETQYF. The V gene is TRBV21-1, the J gene TRBJ2-5; TRBD1 reflects the table's D call only, with no check against the DNA. TRBV21-1 is classified as a pseudogene. The CDR3 is 15 amino acids.

This clone has more than one count but fewer than ten. V and J are TRBV15 and TRBJ2-5; D is ambiguous. The CDR3 totals 15 residues. Trimming left V 1 base short and J 2 bases short, with 11 bases between. Germline lookup yields CDR1 LNHNV and CDR2 YYDKDF (reference sequence). CDR3 in DNA: TGTGCCACCAGCAGAGGCCGGGCGCAGCAAGAGACCCAGTACTTC. It codes for CATSRGRAQQETQYF. Looking up the rest from reference TRBV15 and TRBJ2-5 gives the full variable domain: DAMVIQNPRYQVTQFGKPVTLSCSQTLNHNVMYWYQQKSSQAPKLLFHYYDKDFNNEADTPDNFQSRRPNTSFCFLDIRSPGLGDTAMYLCATSRGRAQQETQYFGPGTRLLVL.

V is TRBV5-6 and J is TRBJ2-1; TRBD1 matches 7 bases. From germline, CDR1 is SGHDT and CDR2 YYEEEE. The CDR3 extends over 13 amino acids. Germline trimming cut 6 bases from V and 6 bases from J; bases unmatched to any gene: 6. CDR3 coding DNA: TGTGCCAGCATGTCCTGGACAGGCAATGAGCAGTTCTTC. Its translation: CASMSWTGNEQFF.

This clone has more than one count but fewer than ten. V gene TRBV7-2 combines with J gene TRBJ2-7, with TRBD2 matching 11 bases. The CDR3 has 16 residues. From germline, CDR1 is SGHTA and CDR2 FQGNSA. J was trimmed by 2 bases and V by 3 bases; bases with no gene match: 6. The CDR3 DNA sequence: TGTGCCAGCAGCTTCCTTGGGACTAGCGGAACCTACGAGCAGTACTTC. This sequence encodes CASSFLGTSGTYEQYF.

This clone was observed a handful of times. This sequence joins TRBV2 and TRBJ2-7; 7 bases line up with TRBD2. The CDR3 consists of 14 residues. Per germline, CDR1 SNHLY and CDR2 FYNNEI. V was clipped by 1 base and J by 3 bases; unmatched bases: 3. This CDR3 is CASSEVAGVYEQYF. DNA of the CDR3: TGTGCCAGCAGTGAAGTGGCGGGAGTCTACGAGCAGTACTTC.

A few counts support this clone. The V gene is TRBV5-1, the J gene TRBJ2-2; D is unresolved. V lost 4 bases, J lost 4 bases, and 8 bases lay in between. This CDR3 region has 13 residues. The germline V gene encodes CDR1 SGHRS and CDR2 YFSETQ. CDR3 sequence: CASSPRPTGELFF. DNA for the CDR3: TGCGCCAGCAGCCCCCGGCCCACCGGGGAGCTGTTTTTT. The full variable domain, in which reference TRBV5-1 and TRBJ2-2 provide the parts outside the CDR3, is KAGVTQTPRYLIKTRGQQVTLSCSPISGHRSVSWYQQTPGQGLQFLFEYFSETQRNKGNFPGRFSGRQFSNSRSEMNVSTLELGDSALYLCASSPRPTGELFFGEGSRLTVL.

The V gene is TRBV7-9, the J gene TRBJ2-1; TRBD2 aligns across 7 bases. Germline lookup yields CDR1 SEHNR and CDR2 FQNEAQ (reference sequence). Trimming removed 2 bases from V and 6 bases from J; junction bases left unmatched: 7. The CDR3 has 15 amino acids. For the CDR3, the DNA is TGTGCCAGCAGCTTACGCGGCAGGGAGGGCAATGAGCAGTTCTTC. Protein sequence: CASSLRGREGNEQFF.

This chain uses TRBV15 with TRBJ1-4; D gene ambiguous. The CDR3 has 14 amino acids. V gave up 1 base and J gave up 8 bases, with 11 bases separating them. The germline gives CDR1 LNHNV, CDR2 YYDKDF (reference sequence). CDR3 DNA: TGTGCCACCAGCAGAGGAGCTCTAGAAGAAAAACTGTTTTTT. Amino acid sequence: CATSRGALEEKLFF. Full variable domain (remainder filled in from reference TRBV15 and TRBJ1-4): DAMVIQNPRYQVTQFGKPVTLSCSQTLNHNVMYWYQQKSSQAPKLLFHYYDKDFNNEADTPDNFQSRRPNTSFCFLDIRSPGLGDTAMYLCATSRGALEEKLFFGSGTQLSVL.

The rearrangement links TRBV28 to TRBJ2-1, with 11 bases that match TRBD2. From germline, CDR1 is MDHEN and CDR2 SYDVKM. This CDR3 is 13 amino acids long. The V and J ends lost 8 bases and 4 bases, in that order; junction bases with no gene match: 1. The CDR3 loop is CASWTSGYNEQFF. DNA for the CDR3: TGTGCCAGCTGGACTAGCGGGTACAATGAGCAGTTCTTC.

As for this clone: The same CDR3 also results from other DNA sequences found in this sample. The chain employs TRBV9 and TRBJ1-1; D not certain. This CDR3 comprises 13 residues. Looked up from germline, CDR1 is SGDLS and CDR2 is YYNGEE. Trimming stripped 4 bases from V and 1 base from J, with 8 bases between. CDR3 nucleotide sequence: TGTGCCAGCAGCTCCCGACAGAACACTGAAGCTTTCTTT. Amino acid sequence: CASSSRQNTEAFF.

This clone was counted a few times. The chain couples TRBV5-6 to TRBJ2-7; D may be TRBD2 (6 bases). Trimming took off 2 bases at V and 7 bases at J, with 16 bases between the two ends. CDR1 and CDR2 from the germline V gene are SGHDT and YYEEEE. The CDR3 is 14 amino acids. The CDR3 sequence: CASSFSAGSEEQYF. The CDR3 DNA follows: TGTGCCAGCAGCTTTTCGGCCGGGAGCGAAGAGCAGTACTTC. Using reference TRBV5-6 and TRBJ2-7 for the parts outside the CDR3, the full variable domain is DAGVTQSPTHLIKTRGQQVTLRCSPKSGHDTVSWYQQALGQGPQFIFQYYEEEERQRGNFPDRFSGHQFPNYSSELNVNALLLGDSALYLCASSFSAGSEEQYFGPGTRLTVT.

The V and J genes are TRBV7-9 and TRBJ2-7; possibly TRBD2 for D (6 bases). Trimming removed 3 bases at V and 3 bases at J, with 18 bases between. CDR3 length equals 16 residues. CDR1 is SEHNR and CDR2 is FQNEAQ in the germline V gene (reference sequence). The CDR3 DNA reads as TGTGCCAGCAGCTTTGGCGGGATCCCTACCAACTACGAGCAGTACTTC. Its protein is CASSFGGIPTNYEQYF.

This clone was seen a few times. The same CDR3 arises from other DNA sequences in this sample as well. This chain connects TRBV28 to TRBJ2-7, with D tentatively TRBD1 (5 bases). This CDR3 spans 11 amino acids. The germline V gene has CDR1 MDHEN and CDR2 SYDVKM. The V end lost 8 bases, the J end lost 6 bases, and 11 bases lay between the germline ends. The CDR3, as DNA: TGTGCCAGCGGCAGGGTGTCCGAGCAGTACTTC. Protein sequence: CASGRVSEQYF.